This TCR beta chain was profiled in a study of early T cells in non-severe SARS-CoV-2 infection (dated by TCRdb to the early 2020s). General notes on the study: Bulk RNA from unsorted whole blood was used for TCR sequencing, so alpha and beta chains could not be paired. Overall results and qualifications from the work: Matching against VDJdb was skewed toward anti-spike CD8 responses, likely underestimated virus-specific expansions, and missed private and CD4 specificities.

The library was made by 5' RACE. Sequenced on a NextSeq 500. The TCR library protocol attached unique molecular identifiers to individual cDNA molecules to correct for sequencing error and PCR bias. TCR alpha and beta chains were both sequenced, and the abundances of alpha and beta sequences in each sample were closely correlated with each other. The paper's data handling went like this. V gene, J gene and CDR3 annotation of TCR sequences was performed with Decombinator V4. TCRs were defined as expanded if a significant change between any two time points was detected under a Poisson model with p below 0.0001. Abundances of TCRs were expressed as counts per million after normalisation to the total number of TCRs sequenced in each sample. MAIT TCRs were defined by TRAV1-2 paired with TRAJ12, TRAJ20 or TRAJ33, and iNKT TCRs by TRAV10 paired with TRAJ18. VDJdb, accessed on 1 November 2021, was searched for TCRs annotated for CMV, EBV and SARS-CoV-2, and TCRs annotated for more than one antigen were excluded. TCRdb's own reprocessing of the public reads used fastp at Q25 and MiXCR and kept productive beta chains. Identical CDR3 proteins give one entry, which carries the most common genes and DNA. TCRdb, rather than the study authors, made the V and J calls. This sample gives about 61,000 distinct CDR3 sequences in total; 12% of them show up just once. The ten biggest clones cover roughly 1.1% of the sample.

This clonotype showed up many times. Its antigen is not yet known. Per-base quality was not reported, and no clone a single base away is much larger than it. This was a case-control study nested in a cohort of healthcare workers in London, UK, who had nasopharyngeal swab PCR tests and blood samples taken every week. Healthcare workers were enrolled in the week of the UK lockdown, from 23 to 31 March 2020, and were followed every week for up to roughly 16 weeks. Taken from the germline V gene (reference sequence), the CDR1 and CDR2 loops are DFQATT and SNEGSKA. The CDR3 goes from the cysteine to the phenylalanine over 14 residues. Of the read, only the CDR3 DNA is kept; its 42 bases are in frame from base 1. Trimming leaves V shorter by 6 bases and J shorter by 3 bases, with the junction holding 10 bases beyond the gene matches.

This chain is built from TRBV20-1 and TRBJ1-2; 7 nucleotides in the junction match TRBD1. This sequence originates from an adult who was a healthcare worker with PCR-confirmed SARS-CoV-2 infection or an uninfected control (not recorded which). The donor label of this sample is uncertain. The material was whole blood, obtained at baseline. The DNA sequence reads TGCAGTGCGCAGAGAGACAGGGTGGACTATGGCTACACCTTC. It translates as CSAQRDRVDYGYTF.